The 30 T cell receptor beta chains reported below all come from one sample, sequenced in a study of blood T cell repertoires in COVID-19. Assay: immunoSEQ multiplex PCR; the TCRdb copy retains only in-frame clones and omits some. The sample records a few hundred thousand clones, 70% to 90% being singletons. The specimen was peripheral blood. The receptors originated from a woman aged 50 to 60 who had recovered from COVID-19.

In DNA, the CDR3 is TGCAGTGCTAGCACGGAGGAGCAGTTCTTC. This encodes CSASTEEQFF. This chain links TRBV20-1 with TRBJ2-1; no definite D call. This CDR3 is 10 amino acids long. Deletions cut 3 bases from V and 10 bases from J, with 7 bases between. Germline-derived CDR1 and CDR2 are DFQATT and SNEGSKA (reference sequence).

About this clone: Other DNA sequences from this sample encode an identical CDR3 as well. This chain joins TRBV19 and TRBJ1-1; D might be TRBD1 (5 bases). Germline V gene data show CDR1 as LNHDA and CDR2 as SQIVND (reference sequence). CDR3 size: 13 residues. V lost 5 bases to trimming and J lost 2 bases, with 9 bases between them. CDR3 region: CASSSTANTEAFF. The CDR3 bases are TGTGCCAGTAGTTCGACAGCAAACACTGAAGCTTTCTTT.

J is TRBJ2-1 and V is TRBV6-5; 7 nucleotides agree with TRBD2. CDR1 MNHEY and CDR2 SVGAGI come from the germline V gene. Unmatched junction bases numbered 10, after V lost 6 bases and J lost 8 bases. There are 14 residues in the CDR3. The CDR3 spells CASRIIGGFDEQFF. The CDR3 region has the DNA TGTGCCAGCAGAATCATCGGGGGGTTCGATGAGCAGTTCTTC.

This chain joins TRBV10-3 and TRBJ2-7; TRBD2 matches at 13 bases. With 10 bases clipped from V and 6 bases from J, the junction kept 15 bases outside the gene matches. The CDR3 has 16 residues. CDR1 and CDR2 from the germline V gene are ENHRY and SYGVKD. The CDR3 bases are TGTGCCACCTCTCCCTCACTAGCGGGAGGGGGAGGCGAGCAGTACTTC. This codes for CATSPSLAGGGGEQYF.

This clone was observed a single time. The chain combines TRBV4-3 with TRBJ1-2; 8 bases line up with TRBD1. This CDR3 contains 13 residues. Trimming removed 3 bases from V and 4 bases from J; junction bases left unmatched: 1. Germline V gene data show CDR1 as LGHNA and CDR2 as YSLEER. CDR3 nucleotides: TGCGCCAGCAGCCAGACAGGGGTCTATGGCTACACCTTC. It specifies CASSQTGVYGYTF.

J is TRBJ1-1 and V is TRBV6-5; D is perhaps TRBD1 (6 bases). In germline, CDR1 is MNHEY, CDR2 SVGAGI. The CDR3 contains 16 residues. V was cut by 2 bases and J by 3 bases, with 16 bases left in between. CDR3 residues: CASSYGGGRGHTEAFF. Written as DNA, the CDR3 is TGTGCCAGCAGTTACGGTGGGGGCAGGGGACACACTGAAGCTTTCTTT.

A remark on this clone: The sample holds other DNA sequences that translate to the same CDR3. This sequence joins TRBV6-2 or TRBV6-3 and TRBJ1-1; 7 nucleotides align to TRBD1. V lost 0 bases, J lost 4 bases, and 5 bases stayed unmatched. The CDR3 is 15 amino acids. Looked up from germline, CDR1 is MNHEY and CDR2 is SVGEGT. The CDR3 loop reads CASSYSIRGLTEAFF. For the CDR3, the DNA is TGTGCCAGCAGTTACTCGATTAGGGGGCTCACTGAAGCTTTCTTT.

The chain recombines TRBV12-3 or TRBV12-4 with TRBJ2-7; a weak D match, TRBD1 (5 bases). CDR3 length equals 12 residues. V lost 8 bases, J lost 5 bases, and 13 bases lay in between. The CDR3 region is CASFREGHEQYF. CDR3 sequence (DNA): TGTGCCAGCTTCAGGGAAGGCCACGAGCAGTACTTC.

This sequence joins TRBV6-2 or TRBV6-3 and TRBJ1-5, with TRBD1 matching over 7 bases. With 5 bases clipped from V and 1 base from J, the junction kept 2 bases outside the gene matches. CDR1 and CDR2 from the germline V gene are MNHEY and SVGEGT. The CDR3 length is 14 residues. CDR3: CASSRTGSNQPQHF. The CDR3 DNA reads as TGTGCCAGCAGTCGGACAGGCAGCAATCAGCCCCAGCATTTT.

Comment on this clone: The junction does not match germline at one end; this may be a read error. This sequence joins TRBV9 and TRBJ2-1, with 13 positions matching TRBD2. The CDR3 is 15 residues long. Germline CDR1 and CDR2: SGDLS and YYNGEE. The CDR3 here is CASSVEGLAGPNAVF. The CDR3, as DNA: TGTGCCAGCAGCGTAGAGGGACTAGCGGGACCGAACGCGGTCTTC.

The rearrangement uses TRBV19 and TRBJ2-6; 8 nucleotides match TRBD1. CDR3 size: 20 residues. CDR1 is LNHDA and CDR2 is SQIVND in the germline V gene (reference sequence). The J segment lost 2 bases and the V segment lost 6 bases, leaving 18 bases of the junction unmatched. In DNA, the CDR3 is TGTGCCAGTAGCCAGAGAAGAAGGCAGGGGGCTTATACTGGGGCCAACGTCCTGACTTTC. This translates into CASSQRRRQGAYTGANVLTF. The whole variable domain, filled in from reference TRBV19 and TRBJ2-6, reads DGGITQSPKYLFRKEGQNVTLSCEQNLNHDAMYWYRQDPGQGLRLIYYSQIVNDFQKGDIAEGYSVSREKKESFPLTVTSAQKNPTAFYLCASSQRRRQGAYTGANVLTFGAGSRLTVL.

This chain uses TRBV29-1 with TRBJ1-2; perhaps TRBD1 as D (6 bases). Looked up from germline, CDR1 is SQVTM and CDR2 is ANQGSEA. The CDR3 extends over 12 amino acids. V shed 6 bases and J shed 6 bases, with 14 bases lying between them. Here the CDR3 reads CSVGQPTNGYTF. In nucleotides, the CDR3 is TGCAGCGTCGGACAGCCAACGAATGGCTACACCTTC.

V usage is TRBV5-1 and J usage is TRBJ2-7; 7 bases map to TRBD2. The CDR3 covers 13 residues. Germline CDR1 SGHRS, CDR2 YFSETQ. V lost 4 bases to trimming and J lost 3 bases; unmatched junction nucleotides: 4. This chain's CDR3 is CASSTSGNYEQYF. Written as DNA, the CDR3 is TGCGCCAGCAGCACCAGCGGGAACTACGAGCAGTACTTC.

The chain employs TRBV18 and TRBJ1-1; 7 bases match TRBD1. The CDR3 runs 13 residues. The J segment lost 5 bases and the V segment lost 5 bases, leaving 5 bases of the junction unmatched. CDR1 is KGHSH, CDR2 LQKENI, per germline. In DNA, the CDR3 is TGTGCCAGCTCAGCCCGGGACAGTACTGAAGCTTTCTTT. It is translated as CASSARDSTEAFF.

In nucleotides, the CDR3 is TGTGCCAGCAGCTTAATCGGGACTAATAGCATTCAGTACTTC. Protein sequence: CASSLIGTNSIQYF. The chain has TRBV7-8 and TRBJ2-4; 7 nucleotides align to TRBD2. Germline loops: CDR1 SGHVS, CDR2 FQNEAQ. V shed 2 bases and J 9 bases; nucleotides not matched to a gene: 7. The CDR3 runs 14 residues.

The chain couples TRBV19 to TRBJ2-1, with 8 bases aligning to TRBD2. This CDR3 spans 16 amino acids. V trimming: 3 bases; J trimming: 4 bases; junction bases outside the gene matches: 8. Germline V gives CDR1 LNHDA, CDR2 SQIVND (reference sequence). This CDR3 reads CASSIPAGAQYNEQFF. CDR3 coding DNA: TGTGCCAGTAGTATCCCAGCGGGGGCCCAGTACAATGAGCAGTTCTTC.

This chain joins TRBV11-3 and TRBJ2-5; D might be TRBD2 (5 bases). Germline CDR1 and CDR2: SGHNT and YENEEA. V lost 4 bases and J 9 bases, leaving 12 bases between the germline ends. The CDR3 runs to 12 residues. In DNA form, the CDR3 reads TGTGCCAGCAGCTCCAGAAACGGGGCCCAGTACTTC. This encodes CASSSRNGAQYF.

The chain joins TRBV7-8 to TRBJ2-5; 10 bases line up with TRBD1. Per germline, CDR1 SGHVS and CDR2 FQNEAQ. V shed 6 bases and J 3 bases; nucleotides not matched to a gene: 10. This CDR3 has 16 amino acids. CDR3 sequence reads: CASSPTGQGIEETQYF. The DNA of the CDR3 is TGTGCCAGCAGTCCAACGGGACAGGGGATAGAAGAGACCCAGTACTTC.

The V call is TRBV11-2, the J call TRBJ1-2; TRBD1 matches 7 bases. V was pared by 5 bases and J by 0 bases, with 9 bases of the junction left unmatched. The CDR3 runs 16 residues. Germline V gene lookup returns CDR1 SGHAT and CDR2 FQNNGV. CDR3: CASSVNRGAPNYGYTF. DNA for the CDR3: TGTGCCAGCAGCGTTAACAGGGGTGCTCCTAACTATGGCTACACCTTC.

The chain joins TRBV19 to TRBJ1-2; D remains unclear. The V end was cut by 7 bases, the J end by 1 base, with 4 bases between. Germline V gene lookup returns CDR1 LNHDA and CDR2 SQIVND (reference sequence). The CDR3 contains 11 residues. The CDR3 sequence: CASTDNYGYTF. In DNA form, the CDR3 reads TGTGCCAGTACAGATAACTATGGCTACACCTTC.

A few counts support this clone. The germline gene is not matched at one end of the junction; a read error may be the cause. The chain joins TRBV6-1 to TRBJ2-1; 10 bases align to TRBD2. This CDR3 has 15 residues. Germline V CDR1 and CDR2: MNHNS, SASEGT. DNA for the CDR3: TGTGCCAGCAGTGAAGGGCCGGTGGGACTAGCGTCTTCGATCTTC. Its protein is CASSEGPVGLASSIF.

The gene calls are TRBV7-9 and TRBJ1-2; D may be TRBD1 (5 bases). V shed 5 bases and J shed 6 bases, with 19 bases lying between them. This CDR3 spans 15 amino acids. CDR1 SEHNR and CDR2 FQNEAQ come from the germline V gene (reference sequence). The CDR3 protein is CASSPLKVRDDGYTF. In nucleotides, the CDR3 is TGTGCCAGCAGCCCCCTTAAGGTCAGGGATGATGGCTACACCTTC.

CDR3 DNA: TGTGCCAGAAGTCCCTCCGACGGGACAGGAGACTCCTACGAGCAGTACTTC. Amino acids: CARSPSDGTGDSYEQYF. The genes are TRBV19 and TRBJ2-7; TRBD1 matches at 8 bases. Per the germline V gene, CDR1 is LNHDA and CDR2 is SQIVND (reference sequence). The CDR3 has 17 amino acids. Trimming cost V 9 bases and J 0 bases; bases outside gene matches: 16. Full variable domain (outside the CDR3, taken from reference TRBV19 and TRBJ2-7): DGGITQSPKYLFRKEGQNVTLSCEQNLNHDAMYWYRQDPGQGLRLIYYSQIVNDFQKGDIAEGYSVSREKKESFPLTVTSAQKNPTAFYLCARSPSDGTGDSYEQYFGPGTRLTVT.

The chain uses TRBV6-5 and TRBJ1-1, with D perhaps TRBD1 (5 bases). This CDR3 contains 15 residues. Germline CDR1 MNHEY, CDR2 SVGAGI. With 2 bases removed from V and 3 bases from J, the gap between germline ends came to 13 bases. The CDR3 region has the DNA TGTGCCAGCAGTTACATTTTACGGGGGGACACTGAAGCTTTCTTT. It encodes CASSYILRGDTEAFF.

The V gene is TRBV9, the J gene TRBJ1-1; D ambiguous. Germline CDR1 SGDLS, CDR2 YYNGEE. Trimming left V 0 bases short and J 1 base short, with 7 bases between. This CDR3 region has 14 residues. The CDR3 loop is CASSVGLGNTEAFF. The CDR3 coding sequence is TGTGCCAGCAGCGTAGGACTAGGGAACACTGAAGCTTTCTTT.

The chain uses TRBV3-1 (or the pseudogene TRBV3-2) and TRBJ2-3, with 8 bases that match TRBD2. The CDR3 covers 12 residues. The V segment lost 4 bases and the J segment 6 bases; nucleotides outside the gene matches: 0. In germline, CDR1 is LGHDT, CDR2 YNNKEL (reference sequence). CDR3 region: CASSRLADTQYF. CDR3 coding DNA: TGTGCCAGCAGCCGACTAGCGGATACGCAGTATTTT.

The genes are TRBV7-8 and TRBJ2-3, with 13 nucleotides matching TRBD2. This CDR3 has 16 residues. CDR1 SGHVS and CDR2 FQNEAQ come from the germline V gene. Unmatched junction bases numbered 10, after V lost 5 bases and J lost 8 bases. The CDR3 DNA sequence: TGTGCCAGCAGCCCCCGGACTAGCGGGAGATGGGCTACGCAGTATTTT. This codes for CASSPRTSGRWATQYF. Based on the CDR3 plus reference TRBV7-8 and TRBJ2-3, the full variable domain is GAGVSQSPRYKVAKRGQDVALRCDPISGHVSLFWYQQALGQGPEFLTYFQNEAQLDKSGLPSDRFFAERPEGSVSTLKIQRTQQEDSAVYLCASSPRTSGRWATQYFGPGTRLTVL.

The CDR3 here is CASSAQGFQPQHF. The CDR3 DNA follows: TGTGCCAGCAGTGCACAGGGATTTCAGCCCCAGCATTTT. The gene calls are TRBV2 and TRBJ1-5; D might be TRBD1 (6 bases). With 4 bases removed from V and 6 bases from J, the gap between germline ends came to 10 bases. The CDR3 runs 13 residues. The germline V gene encodes CDR1 SNHLY and CDR2 FYNNEI.

CDR3 protein: CATKQGRYTEAFF. DNA of the CDR3: TGTGCCACCAAACAGGGGCGGTACACTGAAGCTTTCTTT. This chain connects TRBV19 to TRBJ1-1; the match to TRBD1 covers 7 bases. The CDR3 extends over 13 amino acids. V shed 10 bases, J shed 3 bases, and the junction held 8 bases outside the gene matches. The germline gives CDR1 LNHDA, CDR2 SQIVND (reference sequence).

The chain uses TRBV28 and TRBJ2-5; D might be TRBD1 (6 bases). Germline V gene data show CDR1 as MDHEN and CDR2 as SYDVKM. Trimming took 5 bases from V and 4 from J, leaving 20 bases between them. The CDR3 totals 16 residues. Written as DNA, the CDR3 is TGTGCCAGCAGTGCCCTTCAGGGGCAGGGGACAGAGACCCAGTACTTC. Translating gives CASSALQGQGTETQYF.